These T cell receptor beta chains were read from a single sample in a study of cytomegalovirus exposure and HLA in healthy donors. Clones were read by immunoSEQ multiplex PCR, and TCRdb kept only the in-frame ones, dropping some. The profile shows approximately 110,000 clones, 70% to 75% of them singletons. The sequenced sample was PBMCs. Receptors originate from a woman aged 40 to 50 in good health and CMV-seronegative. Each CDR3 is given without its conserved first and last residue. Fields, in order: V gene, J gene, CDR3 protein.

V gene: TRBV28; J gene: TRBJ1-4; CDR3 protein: ASSFSPEKLF
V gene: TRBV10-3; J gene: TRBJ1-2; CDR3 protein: AISESIIRQGHGYT
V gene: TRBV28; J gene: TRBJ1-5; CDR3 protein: ASREVSNQPQH
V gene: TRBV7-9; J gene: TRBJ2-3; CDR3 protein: ASSPLGDSSDTQY
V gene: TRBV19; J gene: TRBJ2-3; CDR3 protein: ASSTNFLAGRTDTQY
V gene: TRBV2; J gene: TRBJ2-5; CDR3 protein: ASKNFRGLAGQETQY
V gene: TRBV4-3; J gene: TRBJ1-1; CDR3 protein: ASSPSYMNTEAF
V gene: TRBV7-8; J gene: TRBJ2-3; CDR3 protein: ASSSGSGRGTDTQY
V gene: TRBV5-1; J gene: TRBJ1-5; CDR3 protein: ASSPLPGDNQPQH
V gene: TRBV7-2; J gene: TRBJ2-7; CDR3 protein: ASSLGGLAGDEQY
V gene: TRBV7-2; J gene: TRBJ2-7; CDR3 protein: ASSKIAGVGLEVEQY
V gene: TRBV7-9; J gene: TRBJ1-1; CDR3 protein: ASSTLKTGNTEAF
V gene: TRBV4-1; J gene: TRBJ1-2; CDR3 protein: ASSHRWTGDYGYT
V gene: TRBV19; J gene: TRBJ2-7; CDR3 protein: ASTRGGTGTYEQY
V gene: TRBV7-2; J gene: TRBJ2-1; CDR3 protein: ASSLQAGGSDEQF
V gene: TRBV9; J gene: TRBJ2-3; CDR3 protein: ASSVAPGNTDTQY
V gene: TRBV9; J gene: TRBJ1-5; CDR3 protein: ASSVGQGDSGPQH
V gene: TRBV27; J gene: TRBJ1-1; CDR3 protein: ASSLLSDTEAF
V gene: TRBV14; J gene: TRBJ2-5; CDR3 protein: ASSQDAQTSPRPETQY
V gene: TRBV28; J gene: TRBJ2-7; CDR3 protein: ASSRAYEQY
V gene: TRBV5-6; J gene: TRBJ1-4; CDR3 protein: ASSLVGQAGEKLF
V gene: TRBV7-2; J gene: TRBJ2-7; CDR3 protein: ASSSTGGRTYEQY
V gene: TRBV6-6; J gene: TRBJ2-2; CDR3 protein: ASSPGTGDTGELF
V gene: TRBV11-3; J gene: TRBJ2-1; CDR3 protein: ASSSGVYNEQF
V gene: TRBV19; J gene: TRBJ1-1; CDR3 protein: ASSMWDMNTEAF
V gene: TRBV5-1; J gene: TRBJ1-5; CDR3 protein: ASSSDGRGNQPQH
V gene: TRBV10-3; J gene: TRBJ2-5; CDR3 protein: ATGASTRAEETQY
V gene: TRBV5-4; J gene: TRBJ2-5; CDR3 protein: ASSFKETQY
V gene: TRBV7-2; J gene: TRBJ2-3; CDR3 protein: ASSLGPNTDTQY
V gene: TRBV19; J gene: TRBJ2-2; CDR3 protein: AIKGDTGELF
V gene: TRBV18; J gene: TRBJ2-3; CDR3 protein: ASSPPMGLKGIDTQY
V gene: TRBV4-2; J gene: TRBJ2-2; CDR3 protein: ASSQDGTATGELF
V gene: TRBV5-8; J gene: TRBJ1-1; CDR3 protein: ASSFGVSGGLAF
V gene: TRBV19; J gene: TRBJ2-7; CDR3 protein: ASSPSGTGTYEQY
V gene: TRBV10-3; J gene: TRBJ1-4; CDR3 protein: AISPRNRGSGEKLF
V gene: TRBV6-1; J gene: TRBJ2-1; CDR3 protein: ASSERVYRDDEQF
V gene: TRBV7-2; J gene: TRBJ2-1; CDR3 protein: ASSSQGANNEQF
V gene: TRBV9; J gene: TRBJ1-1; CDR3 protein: ASSVAGDTEAF
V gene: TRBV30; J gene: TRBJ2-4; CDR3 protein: AWSFPSLKNIQY
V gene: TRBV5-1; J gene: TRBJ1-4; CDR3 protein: ASSVTGNNEKLF
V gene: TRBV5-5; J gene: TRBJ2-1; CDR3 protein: ASSLAGSPYNEQF
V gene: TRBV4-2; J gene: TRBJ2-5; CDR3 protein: ASSLITGSQETQY
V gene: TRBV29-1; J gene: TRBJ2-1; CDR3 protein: SVHSPDASSYNEQF
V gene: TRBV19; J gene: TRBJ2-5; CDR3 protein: ASSIRAEGQETQY
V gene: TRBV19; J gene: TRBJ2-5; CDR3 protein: ASSATTDGDSQY
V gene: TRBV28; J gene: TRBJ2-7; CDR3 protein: ASRRPGLADYEQY
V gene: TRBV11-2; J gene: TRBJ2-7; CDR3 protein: ASSLVFSPYEQY
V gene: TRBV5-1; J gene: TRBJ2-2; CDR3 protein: ASSTSGGAGELF
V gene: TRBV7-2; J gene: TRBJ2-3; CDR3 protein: ASSPGYTDTQY
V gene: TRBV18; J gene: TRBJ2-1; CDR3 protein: ASSSGTGDWF
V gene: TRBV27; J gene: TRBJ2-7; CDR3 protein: ASSSPSRRGRGGTYEQY
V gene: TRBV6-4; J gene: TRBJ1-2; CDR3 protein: ASSDSPGVNYGYT
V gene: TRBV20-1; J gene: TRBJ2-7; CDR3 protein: SASWEDEQY
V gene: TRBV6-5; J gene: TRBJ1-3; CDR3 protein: ASSYRESSGNTIY
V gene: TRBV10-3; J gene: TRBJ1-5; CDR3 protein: AISESAGFFGNQPQH
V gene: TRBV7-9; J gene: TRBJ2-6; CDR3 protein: ASSPRGEAGANVLT